The present entry profiles one T cell receptor beta chain with its context. The antigen is unknown. This CDR3 has 13 residues. V gave up 4 bases and J gave up 7 bases, with 13 bases separating them. Germline assignment: CDR1 MNHEY and CDR2 SVGAGI. Some clones are missing from TCRdb's copy, which holds only in-frame ones; the method was immunoSEQ multiplex PCR. Of fewer than 110,000 clones listed, 89% are singletons. This entry is derived from a study of T cell responses to AZD1222 COVID-19 vaccine. The overall study: Doses given second, at about 4 or about 12 weeks, were pooled.

Study-wide results and limits: Regions 160-218 and 743-854 held dominance among vaccine-associated CD4 TCRs, which spanned spike. Spike-specific TCR breadth rose after two AZD1222 doses, and depth rose as well. Only 5 or 6 AZD1222 recipients tested seropositive at baseline.

The rearrangement uses TRBV6-5 and TRBJ1-1; D unclear. The material sequenced was peripheral blood, taken on day 0 of AZD1222 vaccination. This receptor was identified in an adult in good health. CDR3 sequence: CASSSLSEIEAFF. In DNA, the CDR3 is TGTGCCAGCAGTTCCCTGTCGGAGATTGAAGCTTTCTTT.